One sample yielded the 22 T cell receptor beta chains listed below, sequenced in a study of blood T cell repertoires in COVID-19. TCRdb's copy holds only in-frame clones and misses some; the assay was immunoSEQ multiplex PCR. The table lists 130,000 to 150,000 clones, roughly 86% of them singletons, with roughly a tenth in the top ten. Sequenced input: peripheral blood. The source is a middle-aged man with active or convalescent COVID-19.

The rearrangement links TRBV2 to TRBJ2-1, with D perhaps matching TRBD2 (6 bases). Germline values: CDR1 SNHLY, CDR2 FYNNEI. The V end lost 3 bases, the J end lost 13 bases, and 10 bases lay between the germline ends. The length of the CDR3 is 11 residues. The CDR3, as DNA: TGTGCCAGCAGTGAGTGGGAGGTACAGTTCTTC. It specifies CASSEWEVQFF.

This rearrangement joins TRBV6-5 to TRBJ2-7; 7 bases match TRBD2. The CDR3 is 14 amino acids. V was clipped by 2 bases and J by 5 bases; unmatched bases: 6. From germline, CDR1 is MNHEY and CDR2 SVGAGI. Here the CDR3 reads CASSYGGSINEQYF. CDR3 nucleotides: TGTGCCAGCAGTTACGGCGGGAGCATCAACGAGCAGTACTTC.

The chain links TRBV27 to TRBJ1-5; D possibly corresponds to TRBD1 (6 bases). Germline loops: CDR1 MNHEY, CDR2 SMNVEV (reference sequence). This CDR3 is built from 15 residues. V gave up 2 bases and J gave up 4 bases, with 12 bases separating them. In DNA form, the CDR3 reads TGTGCCAGCAGTTTAATACAGGGAGCGAATCAGCCCCAGCATTTT. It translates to CASSLIQGANQPQHF.

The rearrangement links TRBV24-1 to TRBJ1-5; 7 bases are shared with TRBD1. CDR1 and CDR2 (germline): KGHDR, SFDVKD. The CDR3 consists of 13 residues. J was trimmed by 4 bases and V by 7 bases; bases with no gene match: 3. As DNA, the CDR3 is TGTGCCACCAGACAGGGGCAAAATCAGCCCCAGCATTTT. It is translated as CATRQGQNQPQHF.

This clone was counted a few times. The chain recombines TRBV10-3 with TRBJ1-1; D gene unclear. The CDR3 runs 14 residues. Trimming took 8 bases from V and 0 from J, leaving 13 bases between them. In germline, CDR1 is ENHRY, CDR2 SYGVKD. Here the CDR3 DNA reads TGTGCCATCCGGGGTATGAGCATGAACACTGAAGCTTTCTTT. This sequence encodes CAIRGMSMNTEAFF.

CDR3 bases: TGTGCCAGCAGTCTACGACTAGCGGAGCTCCTCTACGAGCAGTACTTC. Its translation: CASSLRLAELLYEQYF. The rearrangement joins TRBV11-3 to TRBJ2-7; 9 bases are shared with TRBD2. The V and J ends lost 6 bases and 3 bases, in that order; junction bases with no gene match: 12. The CDR3 length is 16 residues. Per the germline V gene, CDR1 is SGHNT and CDR2 is YENEEA.

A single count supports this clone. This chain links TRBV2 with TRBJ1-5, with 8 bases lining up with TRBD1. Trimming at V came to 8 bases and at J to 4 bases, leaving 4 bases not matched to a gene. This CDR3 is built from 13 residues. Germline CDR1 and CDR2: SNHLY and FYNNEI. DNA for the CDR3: TGTGCCAGCGGGTACAGGGGGAATCAGCCCCAGCATTTT. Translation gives CASGYRGNQPQHF.

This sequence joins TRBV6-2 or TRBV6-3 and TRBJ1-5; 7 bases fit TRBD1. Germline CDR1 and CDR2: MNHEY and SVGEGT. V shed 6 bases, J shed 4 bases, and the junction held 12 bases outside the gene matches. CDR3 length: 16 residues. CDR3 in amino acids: CASSPRQGGKNQPQHF. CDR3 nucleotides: TGTGCCAGCAGCCCCCGACAGGGTGGGAAGAATCAGCCCCAGCATTTT.

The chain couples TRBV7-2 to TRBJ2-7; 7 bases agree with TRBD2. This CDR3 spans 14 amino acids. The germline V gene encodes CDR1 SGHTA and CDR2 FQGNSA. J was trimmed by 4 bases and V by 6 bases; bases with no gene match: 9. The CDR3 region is CASRGLGGSYEQYF. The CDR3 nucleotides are TGTGCCAGCAGGGGTTTGGGAGGGAGTTACGAGCAGTACTTC.

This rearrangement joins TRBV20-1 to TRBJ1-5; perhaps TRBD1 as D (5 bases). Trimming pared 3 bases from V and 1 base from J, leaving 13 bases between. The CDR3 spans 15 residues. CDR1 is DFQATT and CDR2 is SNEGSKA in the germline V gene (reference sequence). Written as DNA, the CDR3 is TGCAGTGCTAGTCTCCGGACACACAGCAATCAGCCCCAGCATTTT. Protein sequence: CSASLRTHSNQPQHF.

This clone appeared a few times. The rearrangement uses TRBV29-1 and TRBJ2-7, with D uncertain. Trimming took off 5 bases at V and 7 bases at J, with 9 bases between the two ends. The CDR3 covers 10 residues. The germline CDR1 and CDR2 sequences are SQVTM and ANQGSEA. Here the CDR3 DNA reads TGCAGCGTTAGACACGGTGAGCAGTACTTC. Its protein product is CSVRHGEQYF.

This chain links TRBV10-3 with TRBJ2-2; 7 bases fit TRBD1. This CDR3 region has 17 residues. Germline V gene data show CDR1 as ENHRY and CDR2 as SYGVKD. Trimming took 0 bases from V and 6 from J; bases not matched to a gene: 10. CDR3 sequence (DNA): TGTGCCATCAGTGAGTCGGGACAGCTAATTGACGCCGGGGAGCTGTTTTTT. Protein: CAISESGQLIDAGELFF.

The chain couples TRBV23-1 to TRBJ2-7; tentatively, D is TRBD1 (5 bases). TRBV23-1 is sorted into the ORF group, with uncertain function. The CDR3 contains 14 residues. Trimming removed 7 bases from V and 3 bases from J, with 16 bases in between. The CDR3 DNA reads TGCGCCAGCAACCCCCGCAGGGATCTCTACGAGCAGTACTTC. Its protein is CASNPRRDLYEQYF.

The DNA for the CDR3 is TGCGCCAGCAGCCAAGAGGGTCTTGGGGCGTTTTCCAATGAGCAGTTCTTC. Its translation is CASSQEGLGAFSNEQFF. The chain links TRBV4-3 to TRBJ2-1; D may be TRBD1 (5 bases). CDR1 is LGHNA and CDR2 is YSLEER in the germline V gene. The germline V and J ends were trimmed by 0 bases and 6 bases, with 18 bases remaining between them. The CDR3 spans 17 residues.

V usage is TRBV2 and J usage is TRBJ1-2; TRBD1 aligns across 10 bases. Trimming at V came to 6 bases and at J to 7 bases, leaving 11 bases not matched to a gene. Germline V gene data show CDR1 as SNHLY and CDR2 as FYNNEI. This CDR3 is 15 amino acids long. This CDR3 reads CASSEILGTGVGYTF. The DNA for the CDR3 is TGTGCCAGCAGCGAGATCCTTGGGACAGGGGTTGGCTACACCTTC. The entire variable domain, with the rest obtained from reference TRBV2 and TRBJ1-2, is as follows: EPEVTQTPSHQVTQMGQEVILRCVPISNHLYFYWYRQILGQKVEFLVSFYNNEISEKSEIFDDQFSVERPDGSNFTLKIRSTKLEDSAMYFCASSEILGTGVGYTFGSGTRLTVV.

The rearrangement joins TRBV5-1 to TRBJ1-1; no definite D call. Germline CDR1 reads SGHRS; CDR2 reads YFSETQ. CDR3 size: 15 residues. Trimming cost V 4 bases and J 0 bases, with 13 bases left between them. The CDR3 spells CASSPLGLLNTEAFF. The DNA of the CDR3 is TGCGCCAGCAGCCCGCTAGGCCTGTTGAACACTGAAGCTTTCTTT.

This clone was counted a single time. The CDR3: CASGRTDSFNEKLFF. The DNA of the CDR3 is TGTGCCAGCGGCCGAACGGACAGCTTCAATGAAAAACTGTTTTTT. The gene calls are TRBV27 and TRBJ1-4; TRBD1 is a possible D gene (6 bases). Germline CDR1 and CDR2: MNHEY and SMNVEV (reference sequence). The V and J ends lost 8 bases and 5 bases respectively, with 18 bases between them. CDR3 length equals 15 residues.

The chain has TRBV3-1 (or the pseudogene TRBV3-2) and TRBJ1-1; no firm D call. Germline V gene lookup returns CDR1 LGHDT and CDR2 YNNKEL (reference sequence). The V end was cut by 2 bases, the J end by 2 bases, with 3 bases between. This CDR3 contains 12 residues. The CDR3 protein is CASSQPNTEAFF. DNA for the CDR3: TGTGCCAGCAGCCAACCTAACACTGAAGCTTTCTTT.

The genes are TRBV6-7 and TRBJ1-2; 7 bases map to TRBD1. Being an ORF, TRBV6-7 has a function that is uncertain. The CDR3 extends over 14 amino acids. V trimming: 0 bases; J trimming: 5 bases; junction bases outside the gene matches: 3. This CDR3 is CASSYSGTAYGYTF. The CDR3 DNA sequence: TGTGCCAGCAGTTACTCCGGGACAGCTTATGGCTACACCTTC.

Here the CDR3 DNA reads TGTGCCAGCAGCTTGGTCAGTCTGTGGAACACCGGGGAGCTGTTTTTT. It specifies CASSLVSLWNTGELFF. The genes are TRBV5-6 and TRBJ2-2; D unclear. The CDR3 totals 16 residues. Trimming left V 0 bases short and J 1 base short, with 10 bases between. The germline CDR1 and CDR2 sequences are SGHDT and YYEEEE.

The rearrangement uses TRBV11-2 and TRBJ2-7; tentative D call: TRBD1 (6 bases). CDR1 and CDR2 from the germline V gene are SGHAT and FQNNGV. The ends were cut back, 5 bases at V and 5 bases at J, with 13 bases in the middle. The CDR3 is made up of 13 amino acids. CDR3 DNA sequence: TGTGCCAGCAGCGCCGAGGACAGAAACGAGCAGTACTTC. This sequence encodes CASSAEDRNEQYF.

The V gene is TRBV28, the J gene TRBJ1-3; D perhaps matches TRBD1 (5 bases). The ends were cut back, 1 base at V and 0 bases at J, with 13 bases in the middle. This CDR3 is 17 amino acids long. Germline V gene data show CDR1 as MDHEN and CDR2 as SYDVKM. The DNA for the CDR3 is TGTGCCAGCAGTTTATCTGCAGGGATGAGCTCTGGAAACACCATATATTTT. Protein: CASSLSAGMSSGNTIYF.